This T cell receptor (beta chain) was sequenced in a study of blood T cell repertoires in COVID-19. On the study more broadly: Samples representing acute and convalescent COVID-19 were sourced from the United States, Italy and Spain.

TCRdb keeps only in-frame clones here, not all; method: immunoSEQ multiplex PCR. The profile shows about 160,000 clones, approximately 84% of them singletons. V lost 3 bases and J 2 bases, leaving 11 bases between the germline ends. The CDR3 contains 15 residues. Germline CDR1 is MNHNS and CDR2 is SASEGT. Sequencing was done on a sample of peripheral blood. J is TRBJ2-1 and V is TRBV6-1, with D possibly TRBD2 on 5 matching bases. This TCR derives from a woman older than 75 with acute or convalescent COVID-19. The CDR3 nucleotides are TGTGCCAGCAGTGAGGTCGGAGGAGCCTACAATGAGCAGTTCTTC. This translates into CASSEVGGAYNEQFF.